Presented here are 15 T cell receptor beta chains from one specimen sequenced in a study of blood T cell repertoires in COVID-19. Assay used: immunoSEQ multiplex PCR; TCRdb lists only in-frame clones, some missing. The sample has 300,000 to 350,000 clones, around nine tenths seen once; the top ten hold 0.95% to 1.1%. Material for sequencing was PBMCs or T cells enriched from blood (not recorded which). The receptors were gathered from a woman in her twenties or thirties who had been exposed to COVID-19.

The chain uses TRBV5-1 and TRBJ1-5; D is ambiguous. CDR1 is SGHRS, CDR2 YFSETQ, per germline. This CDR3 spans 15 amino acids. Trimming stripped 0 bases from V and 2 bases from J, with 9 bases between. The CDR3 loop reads CASSLGEEGNQPQHF. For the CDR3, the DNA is TGCGCCAGCAGCTTGGGGGAGGAGGGCAATCAGCCCCAGCATTTT.

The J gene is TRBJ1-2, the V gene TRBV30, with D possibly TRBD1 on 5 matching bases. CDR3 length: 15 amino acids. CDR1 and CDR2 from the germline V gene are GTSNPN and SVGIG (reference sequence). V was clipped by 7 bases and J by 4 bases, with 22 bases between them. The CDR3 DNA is TGTGCCTTCCAGCCGTTTGGGACTCCAGGCTATGGCTACACCTTC. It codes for CAFQPFGTPGYGYTF.

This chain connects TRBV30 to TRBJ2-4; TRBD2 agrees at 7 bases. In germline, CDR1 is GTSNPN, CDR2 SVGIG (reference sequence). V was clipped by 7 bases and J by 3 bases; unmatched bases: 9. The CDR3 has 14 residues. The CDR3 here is CASAGEPNKNIQYF. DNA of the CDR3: TGTGCCTCCGCGGGAGAACCGAACAAAAACATTCAGTACTTC. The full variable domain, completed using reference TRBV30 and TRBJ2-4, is SQTIHQWPATLVQPVGSPLSLECTVEGTSNPNLYWYRQAAGRGLQLLFYSVGIGQISSEVPQNLSASRPQDRQFILSSKKLLLSDSGFYLCASAGEPNKNIQYFGAGTRLSVL.

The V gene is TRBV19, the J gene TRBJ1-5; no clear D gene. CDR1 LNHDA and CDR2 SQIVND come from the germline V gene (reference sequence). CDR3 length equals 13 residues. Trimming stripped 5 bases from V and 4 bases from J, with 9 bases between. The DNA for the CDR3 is TGTGCCAGTAGTTATGGGCAGAATCAGCCCCAGCATTTT. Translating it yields CASSYGQNQPQHF.

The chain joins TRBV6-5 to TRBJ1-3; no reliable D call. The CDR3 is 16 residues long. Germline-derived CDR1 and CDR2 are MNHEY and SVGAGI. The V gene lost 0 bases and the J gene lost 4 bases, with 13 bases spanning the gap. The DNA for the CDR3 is TGTGCCAGCAGTTACTCGCAAACGGGCGGGGGAAACACCATATATTTT. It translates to CASSYSQTGGGNTIYF.

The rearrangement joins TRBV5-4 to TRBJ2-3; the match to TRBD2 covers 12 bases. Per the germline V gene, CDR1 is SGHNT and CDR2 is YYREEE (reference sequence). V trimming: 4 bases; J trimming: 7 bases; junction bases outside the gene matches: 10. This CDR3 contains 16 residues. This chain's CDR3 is CASSLLAGGVANTQYF. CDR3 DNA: TGTGCCAGCAGCCTTCTAGCGGGAGGGGTCGCCAATACGCAGTATTTT.

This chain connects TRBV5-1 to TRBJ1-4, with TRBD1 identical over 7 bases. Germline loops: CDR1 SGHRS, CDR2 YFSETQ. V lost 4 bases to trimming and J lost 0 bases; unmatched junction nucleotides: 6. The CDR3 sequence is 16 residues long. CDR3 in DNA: TGCGCCAGCAGCCCGGGACAGACTGCAACTAATGAAAAACTGTTTTTT. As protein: CASSPGQTATNEKLFF.

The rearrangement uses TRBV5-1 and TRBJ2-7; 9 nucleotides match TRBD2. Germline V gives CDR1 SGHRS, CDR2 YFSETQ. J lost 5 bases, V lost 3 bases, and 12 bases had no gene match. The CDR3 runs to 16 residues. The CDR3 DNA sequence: TGCGCCAGCAGCTCCTCGGGGGTAGCGGGAGTGAACGAGCAGTACTTC. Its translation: CASSSSGVAGVNEQYF.

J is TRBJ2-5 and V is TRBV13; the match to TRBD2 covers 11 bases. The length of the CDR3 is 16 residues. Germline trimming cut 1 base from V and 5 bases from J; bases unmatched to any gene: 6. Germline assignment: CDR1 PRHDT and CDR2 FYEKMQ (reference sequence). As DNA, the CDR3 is TGTGCCAGCAGCTTAGCCCTAGCGGGAGGAGGTGAGACCCAGTACTTC. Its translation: CASSLALAGGGETQYF.

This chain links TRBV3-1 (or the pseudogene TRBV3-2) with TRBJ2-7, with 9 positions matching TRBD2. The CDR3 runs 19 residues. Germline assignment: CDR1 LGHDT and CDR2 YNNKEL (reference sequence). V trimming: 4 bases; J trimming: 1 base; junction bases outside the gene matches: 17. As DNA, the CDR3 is TGTGCCAGCAGCCGGAAAACGTCCTCTAGCGGGACGGTGTCCTACGAGCAGTACTTC. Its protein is CASSRKTSSSGTVSYEQYF.

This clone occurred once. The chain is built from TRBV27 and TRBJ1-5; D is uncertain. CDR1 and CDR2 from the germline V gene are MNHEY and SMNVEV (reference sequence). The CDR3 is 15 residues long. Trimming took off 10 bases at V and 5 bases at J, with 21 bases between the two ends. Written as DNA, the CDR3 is TGTGCCACCCCGATCTACCAACAGAAAGATCAGCCCCAGCATTTT. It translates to CATPIYQQKDQPQHF.

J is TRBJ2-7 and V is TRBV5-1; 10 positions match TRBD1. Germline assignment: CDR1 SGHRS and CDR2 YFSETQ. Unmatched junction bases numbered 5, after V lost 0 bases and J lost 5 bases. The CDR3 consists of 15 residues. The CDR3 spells CASSLADRGPHEQYF. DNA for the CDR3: TGCGCCAGCAGCTTGGCCGACAGGGGGCCCCACGAGCAGTACTTC.

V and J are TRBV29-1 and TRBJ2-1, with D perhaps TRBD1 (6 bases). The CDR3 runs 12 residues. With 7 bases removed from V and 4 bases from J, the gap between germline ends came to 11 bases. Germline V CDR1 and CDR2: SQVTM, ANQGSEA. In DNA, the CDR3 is TGCAGCGATCGGGACACGTACAATGAGCAGTTCTTC. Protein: CSDRDTYNEQFF.

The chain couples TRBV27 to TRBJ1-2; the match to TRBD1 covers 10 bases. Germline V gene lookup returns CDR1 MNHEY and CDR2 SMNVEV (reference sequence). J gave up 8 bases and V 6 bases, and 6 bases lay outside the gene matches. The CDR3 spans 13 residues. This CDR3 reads CASSPDRGQGYTF. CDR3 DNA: TGTGCCAGCAGCCCCGACAGGGGGCAGGGCTACACCTTC.

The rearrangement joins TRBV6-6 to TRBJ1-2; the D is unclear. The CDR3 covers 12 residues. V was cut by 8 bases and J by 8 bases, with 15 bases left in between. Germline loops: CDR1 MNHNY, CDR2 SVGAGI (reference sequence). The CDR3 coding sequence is TGTGCCAGCGGAGAGGGTGCGTTGGGCTACACCTTC. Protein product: CASGEGALGYTF.